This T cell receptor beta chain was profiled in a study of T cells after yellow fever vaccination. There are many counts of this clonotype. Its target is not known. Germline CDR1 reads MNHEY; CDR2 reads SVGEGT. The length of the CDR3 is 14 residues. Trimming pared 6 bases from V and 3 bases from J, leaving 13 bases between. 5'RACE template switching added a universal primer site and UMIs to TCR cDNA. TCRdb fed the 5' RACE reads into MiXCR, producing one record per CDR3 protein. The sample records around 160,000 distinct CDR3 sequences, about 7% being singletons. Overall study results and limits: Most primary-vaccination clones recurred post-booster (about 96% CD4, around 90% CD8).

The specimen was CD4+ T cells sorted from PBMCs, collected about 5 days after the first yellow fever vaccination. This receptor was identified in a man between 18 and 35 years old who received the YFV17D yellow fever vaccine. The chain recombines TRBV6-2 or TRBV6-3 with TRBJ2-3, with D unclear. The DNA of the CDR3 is TGTGCCAGCAGGCCCGTCGGTCGAACAGATACGCAGTATTTT. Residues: CASRPVGRTDTQYF.